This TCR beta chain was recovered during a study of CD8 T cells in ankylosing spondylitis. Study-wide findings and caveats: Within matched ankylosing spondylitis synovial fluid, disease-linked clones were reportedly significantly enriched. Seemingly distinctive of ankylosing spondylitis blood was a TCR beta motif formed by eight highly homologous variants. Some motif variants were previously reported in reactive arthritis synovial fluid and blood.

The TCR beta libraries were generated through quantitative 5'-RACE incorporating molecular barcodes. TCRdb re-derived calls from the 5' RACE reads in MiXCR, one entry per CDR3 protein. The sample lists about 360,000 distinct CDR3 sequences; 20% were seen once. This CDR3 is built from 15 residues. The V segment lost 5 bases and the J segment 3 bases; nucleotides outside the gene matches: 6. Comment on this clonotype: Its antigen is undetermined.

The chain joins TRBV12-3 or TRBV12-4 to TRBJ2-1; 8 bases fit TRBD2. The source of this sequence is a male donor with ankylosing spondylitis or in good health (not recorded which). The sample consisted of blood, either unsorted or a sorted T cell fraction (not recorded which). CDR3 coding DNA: TGTGCCAGCAGTCCCATAGCGGGGTTCTACAATGAGCAGTTCTTC. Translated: CASSPIAGFYNEQFF.